The clone carrying this TCR beta chain was observed a few times. What it recognizes is unknown. This record comes from a study of identical twins. Study-wide results and caveats: Weaker excess twin sharing was seen among beta out-of-frame sequences.

The germline V gene has CDR1 MNHEY and CDR2 SVGEGT. The CDR3 spans 13 residues. V was pared by 5 bases and J by 4 bases, with 9 bases between. MiXCR, applied by TCRdb to the 5' RACE reads, yields one record per CDR3 protein. The repertoire consists of 690,000 or so distinct CDR3 sequences, with roughly 8% occurring once and the leading ten covering 0.75% to 1%. The sample was also linked to a second study, of yellow fever vaccine responses in identical twins.

This receptor was taken from a woman between 18 and 30 years old in good health. J is TRBJ2-1 and V is TRBV6-2 or TRBV6-3; TRBD1 might be the D (6 bases). Sample: PBMCs. CDR3 protein: CASSKDSYNEQFF. CDR3 nucleotide sequence: TGTGCCAGCAGTAAGGACAGTTACAATGAGCAGTTCTTC.